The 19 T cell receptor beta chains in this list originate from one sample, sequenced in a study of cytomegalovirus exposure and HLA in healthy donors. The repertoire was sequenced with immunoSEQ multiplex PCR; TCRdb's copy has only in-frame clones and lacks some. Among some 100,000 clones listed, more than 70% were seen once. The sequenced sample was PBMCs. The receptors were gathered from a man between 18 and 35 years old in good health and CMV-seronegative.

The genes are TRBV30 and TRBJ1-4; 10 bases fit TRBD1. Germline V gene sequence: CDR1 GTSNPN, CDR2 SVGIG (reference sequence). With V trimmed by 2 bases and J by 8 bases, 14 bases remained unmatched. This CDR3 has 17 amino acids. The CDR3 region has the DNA TGTGCCTGGAGTCACGACAGGGGGCGCGTTTACCAAGAAAAACTGTTTTTT. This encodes CAWSHDRGRVYQEKLFF.

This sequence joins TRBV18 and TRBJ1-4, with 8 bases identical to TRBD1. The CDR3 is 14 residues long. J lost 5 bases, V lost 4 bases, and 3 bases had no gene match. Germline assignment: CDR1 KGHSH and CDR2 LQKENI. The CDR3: CASSRDRRNEKLFF. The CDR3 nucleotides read TGTGCCAGCTCACGGGACAGGCGAAATGAAAAACTGTTTTTT.

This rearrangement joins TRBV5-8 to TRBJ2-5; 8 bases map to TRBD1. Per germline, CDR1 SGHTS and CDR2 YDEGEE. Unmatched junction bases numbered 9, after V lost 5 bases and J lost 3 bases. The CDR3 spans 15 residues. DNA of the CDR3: TGTGCCAGCAGTTATGGACAGGGCGATAAAGAGACCCAGTACTTC. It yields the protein CASSYGQGDKETQYF.

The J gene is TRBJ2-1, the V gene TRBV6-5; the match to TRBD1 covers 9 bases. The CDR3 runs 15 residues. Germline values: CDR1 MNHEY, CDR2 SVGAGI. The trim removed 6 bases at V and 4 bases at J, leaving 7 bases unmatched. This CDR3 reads CASRSDRGIYNEQFF. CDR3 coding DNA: TGTGCCAGCAGATCTGACAGGGGGATATACAATGAGCAGTTCTTC.

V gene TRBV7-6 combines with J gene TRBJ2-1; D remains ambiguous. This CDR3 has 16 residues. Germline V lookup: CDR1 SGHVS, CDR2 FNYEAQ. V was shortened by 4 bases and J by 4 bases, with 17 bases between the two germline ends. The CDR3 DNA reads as TGTGCCAGCAGCTCTCATCGGCGGAGAGAGTACAATGAGCAGTTCTTC. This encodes CASSSHRRREYNEQFF.

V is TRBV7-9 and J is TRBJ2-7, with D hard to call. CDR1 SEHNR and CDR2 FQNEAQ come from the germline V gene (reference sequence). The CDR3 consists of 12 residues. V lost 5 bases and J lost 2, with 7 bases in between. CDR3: CASSPVAYEQYF. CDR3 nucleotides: TGTGCCAGCAGCCCCGTTGCCTACGAGCAGTACTTC.

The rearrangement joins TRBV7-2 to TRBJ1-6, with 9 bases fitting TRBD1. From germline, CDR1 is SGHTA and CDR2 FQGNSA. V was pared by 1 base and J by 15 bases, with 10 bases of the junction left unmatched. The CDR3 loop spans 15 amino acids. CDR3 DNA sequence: TGTGCCAGCAGCTTAGGCCCCGGGACAGGGACTGACCTCCACTTT. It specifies CASSLGPGTGTDLHF.

CDR3 DNA: TGTGCCAGCAGTGCCCCCGGCATTCAGTACTTC. Translation gives CASSAPGIQYF. The rearrangement links TRBV28 to TRBJ2-4; D not resolved. Trimming took 5 bases from V and 9 from J, leaving 8 bases between them. There are 11 residues in the CDR3. Germline CDR1 reads MDHEN; CDR2 reads SYDVKM.

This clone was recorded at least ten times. The CDR3 sequence: CAQNRQGFAEAFF. The CDR3 bases are TGTGCCCAAAACAGACAGGGGTTCGCTGAAGCTTTCTTT. The chain combines TRBV30 with TRBJ1-1; 8 nucleotides match TRBD1. The length of the CDR3 is 13 residues. With 8 bases clipped from V and 6 bases from J, the junction kept 11 bases outside the gene matches. The germline gives CDR1 GTSNPN, CDR2 SVGIG (reference sequence). Variable domain in full (rest from reference TRBV30 and TRBJ1-1): SQTIHQWPATLVQPVGSPLSLECTVEGTSNPNLYWYRQAAGRGLQLLFYSVGIGQISSEVPQNLSASRPQDRQFILSSKKLLLSDSGFYLCAQNRQGFAEAFFGQGTRLTVV.

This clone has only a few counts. CDR3 coding DNA: TGCGCCAGCAGGTTCGGGACAGGAGAATACAATGAGCAGTTCTTC. Its translation is CASRFGTGEYNEQFF. The gene calls are TRBV5-1 and TRBJ2-1; 8 positions match TRBD1. Trimming cost V 5 bases and J 4 bases; bases outside gene matches: 8. There are 15 residues in the CDR3. Germline loops: CDR1 SGHRS, CDR2 YFSETQ.

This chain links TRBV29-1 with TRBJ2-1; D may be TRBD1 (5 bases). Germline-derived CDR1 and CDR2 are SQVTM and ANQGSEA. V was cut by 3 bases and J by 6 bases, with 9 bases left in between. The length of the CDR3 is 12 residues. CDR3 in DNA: TGCAGCGTTGAGCAGGGCGGCAATGAGCAGTTCTTC. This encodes CSVEQGGNEQFF.

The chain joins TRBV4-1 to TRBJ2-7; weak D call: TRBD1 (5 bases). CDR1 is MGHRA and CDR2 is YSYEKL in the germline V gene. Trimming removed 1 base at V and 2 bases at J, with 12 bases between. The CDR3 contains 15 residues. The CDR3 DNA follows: TGCGCCAGCAGCCAAGTGGAGCCAGGGACCTACGAGCAGTACTTC. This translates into CASSQVEPGTYEQYF.

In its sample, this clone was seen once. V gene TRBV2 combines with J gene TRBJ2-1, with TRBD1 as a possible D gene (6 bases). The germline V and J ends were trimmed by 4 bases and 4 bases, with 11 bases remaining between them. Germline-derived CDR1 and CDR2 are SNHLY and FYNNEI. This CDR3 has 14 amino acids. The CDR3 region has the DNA TGTGCCAGCAGTGGGGACCAGGGGTACAATGAGCAGTTCTTC. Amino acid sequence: CASSGDQGYNEQFF.

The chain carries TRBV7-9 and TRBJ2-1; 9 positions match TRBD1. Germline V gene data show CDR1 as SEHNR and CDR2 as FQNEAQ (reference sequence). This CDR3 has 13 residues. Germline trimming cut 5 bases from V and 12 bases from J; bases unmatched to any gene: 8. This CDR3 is CASSPGTGRVQFF. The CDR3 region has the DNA TGTGCCAGCAGCCCTGGGACAGGGAGGGTGCAGTTCTTC.

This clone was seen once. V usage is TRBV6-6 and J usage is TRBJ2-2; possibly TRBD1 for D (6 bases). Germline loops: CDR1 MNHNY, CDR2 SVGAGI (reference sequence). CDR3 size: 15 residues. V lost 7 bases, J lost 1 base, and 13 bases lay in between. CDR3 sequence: CASKKPGQNTGELFF. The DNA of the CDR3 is TGTGCCAGCAAGAAACCGGGACAGAACACCGGGGAGCTGTTTTTT.

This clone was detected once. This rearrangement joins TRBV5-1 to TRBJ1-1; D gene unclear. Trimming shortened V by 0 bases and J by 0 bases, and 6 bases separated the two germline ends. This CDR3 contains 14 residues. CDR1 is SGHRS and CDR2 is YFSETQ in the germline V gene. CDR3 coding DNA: TGCGCCAGCAGCTTGGAACAGATGAACACTGAAGCTTTCTTT. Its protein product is CASSLEQMNTEAFF.

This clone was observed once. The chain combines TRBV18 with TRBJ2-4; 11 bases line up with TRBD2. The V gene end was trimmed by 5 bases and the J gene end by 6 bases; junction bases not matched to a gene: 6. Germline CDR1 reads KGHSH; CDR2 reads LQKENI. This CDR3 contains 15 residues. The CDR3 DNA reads TGTGCCAGCTCAGCACTAGCGGGAGAGGGAAACATTCAGTACTTC. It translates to CASSALAGEGNIQYF.

The CDR3 reads CASSLVLAGGQETQYF. In DNA, the CDR3 is TGTGCCAGCAGCTTAGTCCTAGCGGGGGGCCAAGAGACCCAGTACTTC. J is TRBJ2-5 and V is TRBV7-2, with 11 bases lining up with TRBD2. The CDR3 length is 16 residues. CDR1 and CDR2 from the germline V gene are SGHTA and FQGNSA. V lost 1 base to trimming and J lost 1 base; unmatched junction nucleotides: 2.

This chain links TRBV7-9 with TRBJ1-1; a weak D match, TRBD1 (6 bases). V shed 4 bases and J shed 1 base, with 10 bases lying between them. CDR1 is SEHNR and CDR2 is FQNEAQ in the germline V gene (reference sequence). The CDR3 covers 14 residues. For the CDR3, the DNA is TGTGCCAGCAGCTGGCGGGGGGCGAACACTGAAGCTTTCTTT. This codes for CASSWRGANTEAFF. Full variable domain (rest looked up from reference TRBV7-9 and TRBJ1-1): DTGVSQNPRHKITKRGQNVTFRCDPISEHNRLYWYRQTLGQGPEFLTYFQNEAQLEKSRLLSDRFSAERPKGSFSTLEIQRTEQGDSAMYLCASSWRGANTEAFFGQGTRLTVV.